Listed below are T cell receptor beta chains from one sample, sequenced in a study of cytomegalovirus exposure and HLA in healthy donors. The method was immunoSEQ multiplex PCR; TCRdb's version includes in-frame clones alone and lacks a portion of them. Altogether about 150,000 clones are present, 80% being singletons, with the ten largest covering over 10%. Sequenced input: PBMCs. The receptor source for this set is a man younger than 40 in good health and CMV-seropositive. The CDR3 runs from the conserved cysteine through the conserved F or W. A D gene is named only where the DNA matches it firmly. The size field is filled for only some rows; it gives once, few, many or a size class.

j_call cdr3_length clone_size v_call d_call cdr3_nt cdr3_aa
TRBJ2-7 15 . TRBV6-6 . TGTGCCAGCAGTTACAGTGACAGGACGCTCTACGAGCAGTACTTC CASSYSDRTLYEQYF
TRBJ2-3 16 . TRBV5-4 TRBD2 TGTGCCAGCAGCGGGGGACTAGCGGGACTCACAGATACGCAGTATTTT CASSGGLAGLTDTQYF
TRBJ1-2 13 . TRBV2 TRBD1 TGTGCCAGCAGTTGGACAGGATCTGATGGCTACACCTTC CASSWTGSDGYTF
TRBJ2-1 14 . TRBV7-8 TRBD1 TGTGCCAGCAGCCAGGGACAGCCCTTGGGTGAGCAGTTCTTC CASSQGQPLGEQFF
TRBJ1-5 14 . TRBV10-3 TRBD1 TGTGCCATCAGCCCCGGGACAGTCAATCAGCCCCAGCATTTT CAISPGTVNQPQHF
TRBJ2-3 16 . TRBV7-2 TRBD2 TGTGCCAGCAGCTTAGGCCTACTAGCGGGAGCAGATACGCAGTATTTT CASSLGLLAGADTQYF
TRBJ1-4 15 . TRBV29-1 TRBD1 TGCAGCGTTGAAGAAGTGGAGGGGGCAGGGGAAAAACTGTTTTTT CSVEEVEGAGEKLFF
TRBJ1-5 15 . TRBV5-1 TRBD1 TGCGCCAGCCATCCCGAGGGGGACAGAAATCAGCCCCAGCATTTT CASHPEGDRNQPQHF
TRBJ2-7 15 . TRBV11-3 . TGTGCCAGCAGCCCCTCGCGGTTCAGGGCCTACGAGCAGTACTTC CASSPSRFRAYEQYF
TRBJ1-1 14 . TRBV19 . TGTGCCAGTAGCACAGGGAATCTGAACACTGAAGCTTTCTTT CASSTGNLNTEAFF
TRBJ2-7 13 . TRBV5-6 . TGTGCCAGCAGCAACAGGGAGCCCTACGAGCAGTACTTC CASSNREPYEQYF
TRBJ2-1 14 once TRBV25-1 . TGTGCCAGCAGTGTACGGGGGAGCCGCAATGAGCAGTTCTTC CASSVRGSRNEQFF
TRBJ2-1 16 . TRBV10-2 TRBD2 TGCGCCAGCAGTGAACCCGGGACTAGCGGGACATTTGAGCAGTTCTTC CASSEPGTSGTFEQFF
TRBJ1-1 16 . TRBV6-5 TRBD1 TGTGCCAGCAGTTACCAAGGGACAGGGAGGAAAACTGAAGCTTTCTTT CASSYQGTGRKTEAFF
TRBJ1-6 14 . TRBV18 . TGTGCCAGCTCACCCGGACAGATTAATTCACCCCTCCACTTT CASSPGQINSPLHF
TRBJ2-1 13 . TRBV2 . TGTGCCAGCAGTGAAGGGCAGTACAATGAGCAGTTCTTC CASSEGQYNEQFF
TRBJ2-2 14 . TRBV7-3 . TGTGCCAGCAGGAGGGCGGGGAGCACCGGGGAGCTGTTTTTT CASRRAGSTGELFF
TRBJ1-2 13 . TRBV5-3 TRBD1 TGTGCCAGAAGCTATGACAGGGTAAGTGGCTACACCTTC CARSYDRVSGYTF
TRBJ2-5 15 . TRBV18 . TGTGCCAGCTCACCACGTGCCGAGGAAAAAGAGACCCAGTACTTC CASSPRAEEKETQYF
TRBJ1-1 13 . TRBV27 . TGTGCCAGCAGACTAACAAGTAACACTGAAGCTTTCTTT CASRLTSNTEAFF